This TCR beta chain was retrieved from a study of cytotoxic CD8 clonotypes in ibrutinib-treated CLL. Study results and caveats: Clonotypes that were public were uncommon, and they contracted or stayed stable on treatment. Starting clonality was above that of age-matched healthy donors and tracked circulating CD8+ T-cell counts.

The CDR3 runs 16 residues. V lost 3 bases, J lost 6 bases, and 17 bases lay in between. CDR1 and CDR2 (germline): LGHNA, YSLEER. About this clone: Its target is not known.

Sequenced by immunoSEQ multiplex PCR; TCRdb stores in-frame clones only, minus some. Among almost 85,000 clones listed, roughly 84% were seen once. The V gene is TRBV4-3, the J gene TRBJ2-2; D not resolved. The receptor comes from a human donor with chronic lymphocytic leukemia. Sequencing was performed on PBMCs, taken before ibrutinib treatment. CDR3 nucleotides: TGCGCCAGCAGCCAGACGTCCCGCGATACGTCCGGGGAGCTGTTTTTT. It is translated as CASSQTSRDTSGELFF.